The rows below give T cell receptor beta chains drawn from one sample of a study of T cell repertoires in cytomegalovirus infection. The antigens these receptors bind are not known. TCRdb reprocessed the reads with MiXCR, giving one entry per CDR3 protein. In the table there are around 120,000 distinct CDR3 sequences, about 24% of which are singletons. The sample comprised PBMCs, sequenced either directly or after in vitro stimulation (not recorded which). These receptors were collected from a human donor in good health (CMV status not recorded). Some clones in this sample may be carry-over from other donors' samples. Each CDR3 is given with its conserved first and last residue. Each record gives: J gene, CDR3 length, V gene, clone size, D gene, CDR3 protein, CDR3 DNA. D genes are given only for firm matches. Size values are once, few and many counts, or a class for expanded clones, and some rows have none.

>TRBJ1-1|13|TRBV7-8|many|-
CASSLPLNTEAFF
TGTGCCAGCAGCTTACCCCTGAACACTGAAGCTTTCTTT
>TRBJ2-7|13|TRBV7-2|many|TRBD2
CASRGTTSYEQYF
TGTGCCAGCAGGGGGACTACATCCTACGAGCAGTACTTC
>TRBJ1-2|14|TRBV5-1|-|-
CASSLVVGHYGYTF
TGCGCCAGCAGCTTGGTGGTGGGACACTATGGCTACACCTTC
>TRBJ1-2|14|TRBV12-3/TRBV12-4|few|TRBD1
CASSASGQGAGYTF
TGTGCCAGCAGTGCCTCAGGACAGGGTGCTGGCTACACCTTC
>TRBJ1-1|15|TRBV6-1|many|-
CASSEARPPGTEAFF
TGTGCCAGCAGTGAAGCCAGGCCACCCGGCACTGAAGCTTTCTTT
>TRBJ2-3|18|TRBV7-3|few|TRBD1
CASSLSNMGQGLTDTQYF
TGTGCCAGCAGCTTATCAAATATGGGACAGGGTTTGACAGATACGCAGTATTTT
>TRBJ2-3|11|TRBV30|few|-
CAGFSGGVQYF
TGTGCCGGCTTTTCCGGCGGGGTGCAGTATTTT
>TRBJ2-7|15|TRBV7-2|many|TRBD1
CASSLVGGQGGEQYF
TGTGCCAGCAGCTTAGTGGGTGGACAGGGCGGCGAGCAGTACTTC
>TRBJ2-7|11|TRBV20-1|few|-
CSGRGAYEQYF
TGCAGTGGTAGGGGGGCCTACGAGCAGTACTTC
>TRBJ2-3|17|TRBV12-3/TRBV12-4|many|TRBD2
CASSPLRGAGGTDTQYF
TGTGCCAGCAGCCCGTTACGGGGGGCGGGAGGAACAGATACGCAGTATTTT
>TRBJ2-1|15|TRBV3-1|once|-
CASSQVLGGRNEQFF
TGTGCCAGCAGCCAAGTTCTAGGAGGTCGCAATGAGCAGTTCTTC
>TRBJ1-2|15|TRBV4-3|-|TRBD1
CASSQVTGGNYGYTF
TGCGCCAGCAGCCAGGTGACAGGGGGCAACTATGGCTACACCTTC
>TRBJ1-1|17|TRBV5-1|-|-
CASSLVGGADVDTEAFF
TGCGCCAGCAGCTTGGTAGGTGGGGCAGATGTGGACACTGAAGCTTTCTTT
>TRBJ2-3|14|TRBV28|-|TRBD2
CASSSAGGGGTQYF
TGTGCCAGCAGTTCAGCGGGAGGGGGGGGGACGCAGTATTTT
>TRBJ2-1|14|TRBV12-3/TRBV12-4|-|TRBD2
CASGMAGGDNEQFF
TGTGCCAGTGGGATGGCGGGAGGGGACAATGAGCAGTTCTTC
>TRBJ1-2|15|TRBV18|-|-
CASSQVQQKQYGYTF
TGTGCCAGCTCACAAGTACAGCAGAAACAATATGGCTACACCTTC
>TRBJ2-7|17|TRBV4-1|-|-
CASSQGFTGPFSYEQYF
TGCGCCAGCAGCCAAGGGTTCACAGGTCCTTTTTCCTACGAGCAGTACTTC
>TRBJ2-7|14|TRBV6-1|few|-
CASSRHGISYEQYF
TGTGCCAGCAGTCGACACGGGATTTCCTACGAGCAGTACTTC
>TRBJ2-5|15|TRBV7-6|many|TRBD2
CASSLISGRTETQYF
TGTGCCAGCAGCTTAATTAGCGGGAGGACAGAGACCCAGTACTTC
>TRBJ2-5|14|TRBV20-1|-|-
CSARDRVRGETQYF
TGCAGTGCTAGAGATCGGGTACGGGGAGAGACCCAGTACTTC
>TRBJ2-3|15|TRBV20-1|-|-
CSARFIPPATDTQYF
TGCAGTGCTAGATTTATCCCTCCGGCCACAGATACGCAGTATTTT
>TRBJ2-5|14|TRBV7-8|many|TRBD1
CASSLERGRETQYF
TGTGCCAGCAGCTTAGAGAGGGGGCGTGAGACCCAGTACTTC
>TRBJ2-3|15|TRBV7-2|few|TRBD1
CASSFEGQGTDTQYF
TGTGCCAGCAGCTTTGAGGGACAGGGCACAGATACGCAGTATTTT
>TRBJ2-1|15|TRBV7-2|-|TRBD2
CASSLVGGGNDEQFF
TGTGCCAGCAGCTTAGTTGGGGGAGGGAACGATGAGCAGTTCTTC
>TRBJ1-2|14|TRBV19|many|TRBD1
CASRDRGGNYGYTF
TGTGCCAGTCGGGACAGGGGCGGTAACTATGGCTACACCTTC
>TRBJ2-1|14|TRBV27|few|TRBD1
CASSLRAGGNEQFF
TGTGCCAGCAGTTTACGGGCAGGGGGAAATGAGCAGTTCTTC
>TRBJ1-5|17|TRBV7-8|-|TRBD1
CASSLERRQGESQPQHF
TGTGCCAGCAGCTTAGAACGCCGACAGGGCGAATCCCAGCCCCAGCATTTT
>TRBJ2-7|14|TRBV5-1|-|-
CASSSRTASYEQYF
TGCGCCAGCAGCTCCCGGACGGCCTCCTACGAGCAGTACTTC
>TRBJ1-1|14|TRBV20-1|few|-
CSAAKGGLNTEAFF
TGCAGTGCAGCCAAGGGGGGTCTGAACACTGAAGCTTTCTTT
>TRBJ1-1|15|TRBV7-9|-|-
CASSLPFGGEARAFF
TGTGCCAGCAGCCTCCCCTTCGGAGGGGAAGCGAGGGCTTTCTTT
>TRBJ2-2|14|TRBV7-2|many|-
CASSWGELTGELFF
TGTGCCAGCAGCTGGGGGGAACTGACCGGGGAGCTGTTTTTT
>TRBJ2-7|15|TRBV7-2|many|TRBD2
CASSVAGTSGYEQYF
TGTGCCAGCAGCGTGGCCGGGACTAGCGGTTACGAGCAGTACTTC
>TRBJ2-2|16|TRBV6-6|-|-
CASSYLSGQNTGELFF
TGTGCCAGCAGTTACTTGTCGGGCCAGAACACCGGGGAGCTGTTTTTT
>TRBJ2-1|13|TRBV7-2|many|TRBD1
CASTWTGDNEQFF
TGTGCCAGCACATGGACAGGGGACAATGAGCAGTTCTTC
>TRBJ2-3|14|TRBV6-2/TRBV6-3|-|-
CASSYSWDPDTQYF
TGTGCCAGCAGTTACTCGTGGGATCCAGATACGCAGTATTTT
>TRBJ2-1|12|TRBV7-9|many|-
CASSLRSQPQFF
TGTGCCAGCAGCTTAAGATCCCAGCCCCAGTTCTTC
>TRBJ1-2|12|TRBV11-3|-|-
CASSQPGYGYTF
TGTGCCAGCAGCCAACCAGGGTATGGCTACACCTTC
>TRBJ1-1|13|TRBV29-1|few|-
CSVVRAMNTEAFF
TGCAGCGTTGTCAGGGCAATGAACACTGAAGCTTTCTTT
>TRBJ1-3|18|TRBV9|-|-
CASSVGLQGFTSGNTIYF
TGTGCCAGCAGCGTAGGGTTGCAGGGTTTCACGTCTGGAAACACCATATATTTT
>TRBJ2-3|15|TRBV12-3/TRBV12-4|-|TRBD1
CASTGQGLRTDTQYF
TGTGCCAGTACGGGACAGGGACTTCGCACAGATACGCAGTATTTT
>TRBJ1-4|16|TRBV7-9|many|-
CASSSPRGAKSVELFF
TGTGCCAGCAGCTCACCAAGGGGGGCGAAAAGTGTTGAACTGTTTTTT
>TRBJ1-1|13|TRBV10-3|-|-
CASTYTLNTEAFF
TGTGCCAGCACCTATACGCTGAACACTGAAGCTTTCTTT
>TRBJ2-3|15|TRBV7-9|few|TRBD2
CASSLNSGRADTQYF
TGTGCCAGCAGCTTAAATAGCGGGAGGGCAGATACGCAGTATTTT
>TRBJ1-2|14|TRBV28|-|TRBD1
CASSPADRDPGYTF
TGTGCCAGCAGCCCGGCCGACAGGGACCCTGGCTACACCTTC
>TRBJ2-1|19|TRBV6-6|few|TRBD2
CASSSLGLADLSSYNEQFF
TGTGCCAGCAGTTCTCTCGGACTAGCGGACCTGAGCTCCTACAATGAGCAGTTCTTC
>TRBJ2-7|13|TRBV7-8|many|TRBD1
CASSPGTGSEQYF
TGTGCCAGCAGCCCGGGGACAGGGAGCGAGCAGTACTTC
>TRBJ2-5|12|TRBV5-4|-|-
CASSLNRESQYF
TGTGCCAGCAGCTTAAATCGAGAGAGCCAGTACTTC
>TRBJ2-3|17|TRBV6-2/TRBV6-3|few|-
CASSELDRWDRTDTQYF
TGTGCCAGCAGTGAACTCGACCGATGGGACCGCACAGATACGCAGTATTTT
>TRBJ2-3|15|TRBV11-2|-|TRBD1
CASSFRTGWTDTQYF
TGTGCCAGCAGCTTCCGGACAGGGTGGACAGATACGCAGTATTTT
>TRBJ1-5|14|TRBV18|few|TRBD1
CASSPTGADQPQHF
TGTGCCAGCTCACCTACAGGGGCGGATCAGCCCCAGCATTTT
>TRBJ2-5|16|TRBV5-1|few|TRBD2
CASSPGLAERQETQYF
TGCGCCAGCAGCCCGGGACTAGCGGAGAGGCAAGAGACCCAGTACTTC
>TRBJ2-7|13|TRBV20-1|few|TRBD2
CSARTSGIHEQYF
TGCAGTGCTCGGACTAGCGGGATCCACGAGCAGTACTTC
>TRBJ1-2|16|TRBV7-8|-|TRBD1
CASSLVRTGGADGYTF
TGTGCCAGCAGCTTAGTTCGCACAGGGGGCGCAGATGGCTACACCTTC
>TRBJ1-2|15|TRBV29-1|few|-
CSVEGTTRDYGGYTF
TGCAGCGTCGAGGGGACAACTCGTGACTATGGTGGCTACACCTTC
>TRBJ1-2|14|TRBV7-6|many|-
CASSRGPGNYGYTF
TGTGCCAGCAGCCGAGGGCCTGGCAACTATGGCTACACCTTC
>TRBJ2-2|13|TRBV19|few|TRBD1
CASSRDREKELFF
TGTGCCAGTAGTCGCGACAGGGAGAAGGAGCTGTTTTTT